The TCR beta chain under discussion was sequenced for a study of control samples from healthy donors and cancer patients. Germline loops: CDR1 SGHTS, CDR2 YDEGEE. Trimming removed 0 bases from V and 6 bases from J, with 15 bases in between. The CDR3 length is 15 residues. Clones were sequenced by immunoSEQ multiplex PCR, and TCRdb holds only the in-frame ones, with some missing. The sample consists of more than 95,000 clones, around 89% of them appearing once. Source material: PBMCs. The genes are TRBV5-8 and TRBJ1-1; D is unclear. The TCR originated in a man aged 60 to 75 with lung cancer. CDR3 region: CASSLVGLGYAEAFF. The CDR3 region has the DNA TGTGCCAGCAGCTTGGTAGGGTTAGGTTACGCTGAAGCTTTCTTT.